Listed here are 20 T cell receptor beta chains from one sample, sequenced in a study of cytomegalovirus exposure and HLA in healthy donors (TCRdb year 2017). Preparation of the library involved the immunoSEQ multiplex PCR assay. TCRdb carries this immuneACCESS record with in-frame sequences only. Its versions omit some clonotypes, under half of them owing to an unresolved V gene in the studies checked, with the rest unexplained. The sample profile shows 78,000 or so clones; about 95% of them were found once. The ten biggest clones cover 1.6% of the sample. Source material: PBMCs. The receptors shown here come from a young man in good health and CMV-seropositive.

The genes are TRBV19 and TRBJ2-2; 8 nucleotides line up with TRBD1. Germline loops: CDR1 LNHDA, CDR2 SQIVND (reference sequence). V shed 8 bases and J 1 base; nucleotides not matched to a gene: 3. The CDR3 sequence is 14 residues long. Here the CDR3 DNA reads TGTGCCAGTCGGGACAGGTTGAACACCGGGGAGCTGTTTTTT. This codes for CASRDRLNTGELFF. Full variable domain (outside the CDR3, taken from reference TRBV19 and TRBJ2-2): DGGITQSPKYLFRKEGQNVTLSCEQNLNHDAMYWYRQDPGQGLRLIYYSQIVNDFQKGDIAEGYSVSREKKESFPLTVTSAQKNPTAFYLCASRDRLNTGELFFGEGSRLTVL.

The chain has TRBV7-2 and TRBJ2-7; tentatively, D is TRBD2 (6 bases). There are 15 residues in the CDR3. V shed 5 bases and J shed 3 bases, with 17 bases lying between them. Germline V gene lookup returns CDR1 SGHTA and CDR2 FQGNSA. The CDR3, as DNA: TGTGCCAGCAGCCCCTGGAATAGCGGAAACTACGAGCAGTACTTC. Protein product: CASSPWNSGNYEQYF.

The DNA of the CDR3 is TGTGCCAGCAGTATGGACAGAGTGAACACTGAAGCTTTCTTT. Protein sequence: CASSMDRVNTEAFF. V and J are TRBV6-1 and TRBJ1-1; a weak D match, TRBD1 (6 bases). Germline assignment: CDR1 MNHNS and CDR2 SASEGT. CDR3 length equals 14 residues. The germline V and J ends were trimmed by 5 bases and 0 bases, with 10 bases remaining between them.

The rearrangement links TRBV29-1 to TRBJ2-4; tentatively, D is TRBD1 (6 bases). Trimming removed 0 bases from V and 9 bases from J, with 18 bases in between. Germline V gives CDR1 SQVTM, CDR2 ANQGSEA. This CDR3 region has 15 residues. The CDR3 DNA sequence: TGCAGCGTTGAAGACCCTCTGGGGGCGCGGACCATTCAGTACTTC. This codes for CSVEDPLGARTIQYF.

DNA of the CDR3: TGTGCAAGTCGCCCCGGTATTGACGGGAGTACCTACAATGAGCAGTTCTTC. Protein product: CASRPGIDGSTYNEQFF. The J gene is TRBJ2-1, the V gene TRBV12-2; TRBD2, the table's D call, lacks a check against the DNA. TRBV12-2 is classified as a pseudogene. This CDR3 is 17 amino acids long.

The chain combines TRBV7-9 with TRBJ2-1; D is unclear. Germline V lookup: CDR1 SEHNR, CDR2 FQNEAQ (reference sequence). This CDR3 is built from 9 residues. The CDR3 loop reads CAISDEQFF. Written as DNA, the CDR3 is TGTGCTATAAGCGACGAGCAGTTCTTC.

The V and J genes are TRBV28 and TRBJ1-1; D unclear. The CDR3 has 15 amino acids. V lost 1 base, J lost 1 base, and 10 bases lay in between. Germline V CDR1 and CDR2: MDHEN, SYDVKM. This CDR3 is CASSLLGEPNTEAFF. The CDR3 region has the DNA TGTGCCAGCAGTTTATTGGGCGAGCCGAACACTGAAGCTTTCTTT.

The chain is built from TRBV6-4 and TRBJ1-5, with D tentatively TRBD1 (6 bases). The V gene's germline CDR1 is MRHNA and CDR2 SNTAGT. The CDR3 contains 13 residues. With 9 bases removed from V and 1 base from J, the gap between germline ends came to 10 bases. The CDR3 sequence is CARWTVSNQPQHF. The CDR3, as DNA: TGTGCCAGATGGACAGTAAGCAATCAGCCCCAGCATTTT.

The rearrangement joins TRBV9 to TRBJ1-2; 7 nucleotides line up with TRBD1. V was clipped by 3 bases and J by 0 bases; unmatched bases: 8. Looked up from germline, CDR1 is SGDLS and CDR2 is YYNGEE. The CDR3 has 16 amino acids. Written as DNA, the CDR3 is TGTGCCAGCAGCGCACTGGCCGGGACAGCTAACTATGGCTACACCTTC. Its translation: CASSALAGTANYGYTF.

The chain couples TRBV30 to TRBJ2-3, with 8 bases that match TRBD2. V was clipped by 6 bases and J by 5 bases; unmatched bases: 10. The germline V gene has CDR1 GTSNPN and CDR2 SVGIG (reference sequence). This CDR3 has 14 amino acids. CDR3 DNA: TGTGCCTGCCTCCCCGGGAGGGCCATAGATACGCAGTATTTT. This sequence encodes CACLPGRAIDTQYF.

The chain has TRBV5-4 and TRBJ2-1; 8 bases are a match to TRBD2. Germline lookup yields CDR1 SGHNT and CDR2 YYREEE (reference sequence). This CDR3 is 17 amino acids long. V lost 4 bases, J lost 3 bases, and 12 bases stayed unmatched. The DNA for the CDR3 is TGTGCCAGCAGCCCGAATCGGCCGGGACTAGACTACAATGAGCAGTTCTTC. As protein: CASSPNRPGLDYNEQFF.

The V gene is TRBV19, the J gene TRBJ2-7; the match to TRBD2 covers 9 bases. Looked up from germline, CDR1 is LNHDA and CDR2 is SQIVND (reference sequence). The J segment lost 6 bases and the V segment lost 8 bases, leaving 2 bases of the junction unmatched. This CDR3 is 11 amino acids long. The CDR3 spells CASGTSIEQYF. Written as DNA, the CDR3 is TGTGCCAGTGGGACTAGCATCGAGCAGTACTTC. The full variable domain, completed using reference TRBV19 and TRBJ2-7, is DGGITQSPKYLFRKEGQNVTLSCEQNLNHDAMYWYRQDPGQGLRLIYYSQIVNDFQKGDIAEGYSVSREKKESFPLTVTSAQKNPTAFYLCASGTSIEQYFGPGTRLTVT.

This chain joins TRBV6-4 and TRBJ2-1; D remains unclear. V lost 2 bases and J lost 5, with 7 bases in between. Per germline, CDR1 MRHNA and CDR2 SNTAGT. The CDR3 is 13 residues long. The CDR3 DNA reads as TGTGCCAGCAGTGACAGACTTAACAATGAGCAGTTCTTC. This translates into CASSDRLNNEQFF.

J is TRBJ1-1 and V is TRBV10-1, with D hard to call. The CDR3 runs to 14 residues. CDR1 is WNHNN, CDR2 SYGVQD, per germline (reference sequence). Trimming removed 1 base from V and 4 bases from J, with 10 bases in between. The CDR3 here is CASSEFVPGTEAFF. In DNA form, the CDR3 reads TGCGCCAGCAGTGAGTTTGTCCCGGGCACTGAAGCTTTCTTT.

This clone was observed once. The chain joins TRBV27 to TRBJ2-7, with TRBD1 matching over 8 bases. With V trimmed by 8 bases and J by 0 bases, 9 bases remained unmatched. In germline, CDR1 is MNHEY, CDR2 SMNVEV (reference sequence). The CDR3 runs to 15 residues. The DNA of the CDR3 is TGTGCCAGCGTACCAGGGGGCTCCTACTCCTACGAGCAGTACTTC. Translated, it gives CASVPGGSYSYEQYF.

The V and J genes are TRBV7-9 and TRBJ2-7; D unresolved. Trimming left V 0 bases short and J 5 bases short, with 5 bases between. The CDR3 extends over 12 amino acids. The germline gives CDR1 SEHNR, CDR2 FQNEAQ (reference sequence). As DNA, the CDR3 is TGTGCCAGCAGCTTAGCGGAGAACGAGCAGTACTTC. Residues: CASSLAENEQYF.

V and J are TRBV10-2 and TRBJ2-5, with 7 bases matching TRBD1. The CDR3 contains 16 residues. The germline CDR1 and CDR2 sequences are WSHSY and SAAADI. Unmatched junction bases numbered 12, after V lost 6 bases and J lost 2 bases. The CDR3 region has the DNA TGCGCCAGCAGGGAAACACAGGGGTTCGGACAAGAGACCCAGTACTTC. Translating gives CASRETQGFGQETQYF.

The rearrangement uses TRBV5-4 and TRBJ2-2; D gene uncertain. Trimming left V 5 bases short and J 7 bases short, with 12 bases between. CDR3 size: 13 residues. The germline V gene encodes CDR1 SGHNT and CDR2 YYREEE (reference sequence). CDR3 sequence reads: CASRFDWSGELFF. For the CDR3, the DNA is TGTGCCAGCAGGTTTGATTGGAGCGGGGAGCTGTTTTTT.

The CDR3 here is CASSLSQGTVNEQFF. Here the CDR3 DNA reads TGCGCCAGCAGCTTGTCACAGGGTACCGTCAATGAGCAGTTCTTC. The V and J genes are TRBV5-1 and TRBJ2-1, with D possibly matching TRBD1 (6 bases). CDR1 is SGHRS, CDR2 YFSETQ, per germline. V lost 1 base, J lost 6 bases, and 14 bases lay in between. The CDR3 length is 15 residues.

The rearrangement joins TRBV19 to TRBJ2-1; TRBD2 matches 10 bases. The ends lost 3 bases at V and 8 bases at J; junction bases unmatched: 10. The CDR3 consists of 16 residues. Per germline, CDR1 LNHDA and CDR2 SQIVND (reference sequence). The DNA for the CDR3 is TGTGCCAGTAGTATTCCCGTCAGCGGGAGGGTTCATGAGCAGTTCTTC. This codes for CASSIPVSGRVHEQFF.